Sequencing of this T cell receptor (beta chain) was carried out in a study of radiotherapy plus CTLA-4 blockade in lung cancer. Method: immunoSEQ multiplex PCR; TCRdb's copy keeps in-frame clones and lacks some. The data show tens of thousands of clones, around 73% seen once. Looked up from germline, CDR1 is MDHEN and CDR2 is SYDVKM. V dropped 5 bases and J dropped 4; count of bases not matched to a gene: 8. The CDR3 sequence is 15 residues long. Those with chemo-refractory metastatic non-small-cell lung cancer were treated with focal radiation combined with CTLA-4 blockade using ipilimumab. The J gene is TRBJ2-1, the V gene TRBV28; 7 nucleotides align to TRBD1. The clonotype comes from a human donor with non-small cell lung cancer who had stable disease on radiotherapy plus ipilimumab. The specimen was peripheral blood, collected from a patient treated with radiotherapy plus ipilimumab. CDR3 bases: TGTGCCAGCAGTGCCGGTAGGGGGCTTTACAATGAGCAGTTCTTC. As protein: CASSAGRGLYNEQFF. Using reference TRBV28 and TRBJ2-1 for the parts outside the CDR3, the full variable domain is DVKVTQSSRYLVKRTGEKVFLECVQDMDHENMFWYRQDPGLGLRLIYFSYDVKMKEKGDIPEGYSVSREKKERFSLILESASTNQTSMYLCASSAGRGLYNEQFFGPGTRLTVL.